These 2 T cell receptor beta chains originate from one sample sequenced in a study of T cell responses to AZD1222 COVID-19 vaccine. Assay: immunoSEQ multiplex PCR; the TCRdb copy retains only in-frame clones and omits some. The top ten clones hold less than 4.5% of a sample with roughly 60,000 clones, 65% to 80% of them seen once. Sample: peripheral blood, taken 28 days after the second AZD1222 dose. These receptors all stem from an adult who received the AZD1222 COVID-19 vaccine.

V usage is TRBV12-3 or TRBV12-4 and J usage is TRBJ1-1, with TRBD1 as a possible D gene (5 bases). CDR3 length equals 13 residues. V was shortened by 5 bases and J by 10 bases, with 17 bases between the two germline ends. The CDR3 DNA reads as TGTGCCAGCAGTGGGACCAGCCCGGGGTCAGCTTTCTTT. This sequence encodes CASSGTSPGSAFF.

The chain uses TRBV6-2 or TRBV6-3 and TRBJ1-2, with a tentative D call TRBD1 (6 bases). V was clipped by 0 bases and J by 8 bases, with 13 bases between them. The CDR3 length is 14 residues. Per the germline V gene, CDR1 is MNHEY and CDR2 is SVGEGT. CDR3 amino acids: CASSYSSGAGGYTF. CDR3 DNA sequence: TGTGCCAGCAGTTACTCATCGGGGGCGGGAGGCTACACCTTC.